This is a list of T cell receptor beta chains from one sample in a study of T cell repertoires in cytomegalovirus infection. TCRdb analysed the reads with MiXCR anew, one entry per CDR3 protein. The sample comprises roughly 860,000 distinct CDR3 sequences, approximately 32% of which are singletons, and around an eighth rests with the top ten. These receptors lack a known antigen. The sample was cultured CD8+ T cells from PBMCs, taken from culture after CMV antigen stimulation. The receptors stem from a human donor in good health (CMV status not recorded). Some clones in this sample may be carry-over from other donors' samples. Each CDR3 is given with its conserved first and last residue. A D gene is named only where the DNA matches it firmly. The size field is filled for only some rows; it gives once, few, many or a size class.

CASSPKGLANQETQYF	TGTGCCAGCAGCCCGAAGGGACTAGCGAATCAAGAGACCCAGTACTTC	few	TRBV7-2	TRBJ2-5	TRBD2
CASRYTQGPEAFF	TGTGCCAGCAGGTATACTCAGGGCCCGGAAGCTTTCTTT	-	TRBV14	TRBJ1-1	-
CASSRAGMGSPLHF	TGTGCCAGCAGCCGCGCAGGCATGGGTTCACCCCTCCACTTT	-	TRBV5-6	TRBJ1-6	-
CASSYSMGQGVYKQYF	TGTGCCAGCAGTTACTCGATGGGACAGGGAGTCTACAAGCAGTACTTC	once	TRBV6-5	TRBJ2-7	TRBD1
CASSKNLAGGTDTQYF	TGTGCCAGCAGTAAGAATTTAGCGGGGGGCACAGATACGCAGTATTTT	many	TRBV12-3/TRBV12-4	TRBJ2-3	TRBD2
CASFGFGSEAFF	TGTGCCAGCTTTGGGTTTGGATCTGAAGCTTTCTTT	-	TRBV19	TRBJ1-1	-
CAISPEGQETQYF	TGTGCCATCAGCCCGGAAGGCCAAGAGACCCAGTACTTC	few	TRBV10-3	TRBJ2-5	-
CASSGTKGSETQYF	TGCGCCAGCAGTGGGACTAAAGGGTCGGAGACCCAGTACTTC	-	TRBV10-2	TRBJ2-5	-
CASSKTGGRGLGHTGELFF	TGTGCCAGCAGCAAAACGGGCGGCAGGGGGCTTGGTCACACCGGGGAGCTGTTTTTT	-	TRBV7-3	TRBJ2-2	TRBD1
CASSKQGWRGPQHF	TGTGCCAGCAGTAAACAGGGCTGGCGGGGGCCCCAGCATTTT	-	TRBV27	TRBJ1-5	-
CATDPSSYNEQFF	TGTGCCACCGACCCGAGCTCCTACAATGAGCAGTTCTTC	-	TRBV7-9	TRBJ2-1	-
CASSEWVGTGGADTQYF	TGTGCCAGCAGTGAATGGGTCGGGACAGGGGGCGCAGATACGCAGTATTTT	few	TRBV25-1	TRBJ2-3	TRBD1
CASSLSRTGAHLNYGYTF	TGTGCCAGCAGTTTATCTAGGACAGGGGCTCATCTTAACTATGGCTACACCTTC	-	TRBV12-3/TRBV12-4	TRBJ1-2	TRBD1
CASSPLAGAPDTQYF	TGTGCCAGCAGTCCTTTGGCGGGGGCCCCAGATACGCAGTATTTT	-	TRBV27	TRBJ2-3	-
CASSLGVRTEAFF	TGTGCCAGCAGTTTGGGGGTGAGGACTGAAGCTTTCTTT	-	TRBV28	TRBJ1-1	-
CASSFRTGAPQHF	TGTGCCAGCAGTTTCAGGACAGGGGCGCCCCAGCATTTT	once	TRBV6-1	TRBJ1-5	TRBD1
CASSLQGRGREDYGYTF	TGTGCCAGCAGCTTACAAGGCAGGGGACGCGAGGACTATGGCTACACCTTC	many	TRBV7-9	TRBJ1-2	-
CASSLIASPGGYLTDTQYF	TGTGCCAGCAGCCTGATCGCATCGCCAGGGGGCTACCTCACAGATACGCAGTATTTT	-	TRBV14	TRBJ2-3	TRBD1
CATSSLQGQPQHF	TGTGCCACCAGCAGTCTACAGGGACAGCCCCAGCATTTT	few	TRBV15	TRBJ1-5	-
CASSNLDTDTQYF	TGTGCCAGCAGCAACTTAGATACAGATACGCAGTATTTT	-	TRBV7-9	TRBJ2-3	-
CASFYDRDFYNSPLHF	TGTGCCAGCTTCTACGACAGGGACTTCTATAATTCACCCCTCCACTTT	-	TRBV2	TRBJ1-6	TRBD1
CASRSGTGPPSGNTIYF	TGTGCCAGCAGGTCCGGGACAGGTCCCCCCTCTGGAAACACCATATATTTT	-	TRBV7-2	TRBJ1-3	TRBD1
CASSLSGQGNSPLHF	TGTGCCAGCAGTTTATCGGGACAGGGTAATTCACCCCTCCACTTT	-	TRBV12-3/TRBV12-4	TRBJ1-6	TRBD1
CASSQDAVDQPQHF	TGCGCCAGCAGCCAAGATGCGGTCGACCAGCCCCAGCATTTT	few	TRBV4-3	TRBJ1-5	-
CASGLTTDTQYF	TGTGCTAGTGGTTTGACAACCGATACGCAGTATTTT	-	TRBV12-5	TRBJ2-3	-
CASSRSLWDRGTGELFF	TGTGCCAGCAGCCGTTCTTTATGGGACAGGGGGACCGGGGAGCTGTTTTTT	-	TRBV7-9	TRBJ2-2	TRBD1
CASSLGGYTDTQYF	TGTGCTAGCAGCTTAGGGGGCTACACAGATACGCAGTATTTT	many	TRBV7-6	TRBJ2-3	TRBD1
CSVPGGQNTQYF	TGTAGCGTCCCCGGAGGACAGAATACGCAGTATTTT	once	TRBV29-1	TRBJ2-3	-
CASSKDGTNTEAFF	TGTGCCAGCAGCAAGGACGGGACGAACACTGAAGCTTTCTTT	-	TRBV7-9	TRBJ1-1	-
CASSSVSPGSGTNVLTF	TGTGCCAGCAGTTCGGTCTCCCCGGGCTCTGGGACCAACGTCCTGACTTTC	-	TRBV7-3	TRBJ2-6	-
CASSLDTGVTGELFF	TGTGCCAGCAGCTTAGATACAGGGGTCACCGGGGAGCTGTTTTTT	-	TRBV11-2	TRBJ2-2	TRBD1
CASSEGQLNQPQHF	TGTGCCAGCAGCGAGGGACAATTGAATCAGCCCCAGCATTTT	many	TRBV12-3/TRBV12-4	TRBJ1-5	-
CASKLVGRETQYF	TGTGCCAGCAAACTTGTTGGGCGAGAGACCCAGTACTTC	-	TRBV7-9	TRBJ2-5	-
CAAWGGPGYYEQYF	TGTGCCGCATGGGGGGGCCCAGGCTACTACGAGCAGTACTTC	-	TRBV27	TRBJ2-7	-
CASGPGDPSRTGELFF	TGTGCCAGCGGTCCGGGGGACCCCTCCAGGACCGGGGAGCTGTTTTTT	few	TRBV11-3	TRBJ2-2	-
CASGSGQSTGELFF	TGTGCTAGTGGTTCCGGACAGTCCACCGGGGAGCTGTTTTTT	-	TRBV12-5	TRBJ2-2	-
CASSLLQGGEKLFF	TGTGCCAGCAGCTTATTACAGGGAGGCGAAAAACTGTTTTTT	-	TRBV7-9	TRBJ1-4	-